These 26 T cell receptor beta chains were all obtained from the same sample, sequenced in a study of beta chain features in type 1 diabetes. Expressed TCRB transcripts were sequenced, since all the RNA that had been isolated was reverse transcribed. Generated by immunoSEQ multiplex PCR, the TCRdb table keeps only in-frame clones and is missing some. The sample consists of some 150,000 clones, 6.9% of them appearing once. The sequenced material came from central memory CD4+ T cells from blood. Every receptor here comes from a woman in her twenties or thirties in good health.

The chain is built from TRBV13 and TRBJ1-1; D is undetermined. The germline V gene has CDR1 PRHDT and CDR2 FYEKMQ (reference sequence). This CDR3 region has 13 residues. The V end was cut by 6 bases, the J end by 1 base, with 9 bases between. In DNA, the CDR3 is TGTGCCAGCAGACGACACTCGAACACTGAAGCTTTCTTT. Protein product: CASRRHSNTEAFF.

This clone appeared a few times. The V call is TRBV6-5, the J call TRBJ2-2; 7 bases match TRBD2. V shed 4 bases and J 7 bases; nucleotides not matched to a gene: 12. This CDR3 region has 16 residues. Germline CDR1 is MNHEY and CDR2 is SVGAGI. The CDR3 nucleotides are TGTGCCAGCAGTTCGTACCCGACTAGCTGGAGCGGGGAGCTGTTTTTT. This translates into CASSSYPTSWSGELFF.

The chain joins TRBV30 to TRBJ1-3; no clear D gene. V was trimmed by 3 bases and J by 0 bases, leaving 9 bases between them. Germline CDR1 and CDR2: GTSNPN and SVGIG (reference sequence). This CDR3 region has 14 residues. CDR3: CAWSRGGSGNTIYF. As DNA, the CDR3 is TGTGCCTGGAGCCGGGGAGGCTCTGGAAACACCATATATTTT.

Only a few counts were recorded for this clone. V gene TRBV7-2 combines with J gene TRBJ2-1, with TRBD2 matching over 8 bases. J lost 7 bases, V lost 3 bases, and 8 bases had no gene match. CDR3 length: 15 residues. Germline V gene lookup returns CDR1 SGHTA and CDR2 FQGNSA. This chain's CDR3 is CASSLSSGSGNEQFF. CDR3 coding DNA: TGTGCCAGCAGCTTGTCCAGCGGGAGTGGGAATGAGCAGTTCTTC.

The chain couples TRBV14 to TRBJ2-5; perhaps TRBD2 as D (6 bases). Between the trimmed V and J ends, which lost 6 bases and 5 bases, there was a span of 13 bases. Germline V gene data show CDR1 as SGHDN and CDR2 as FVKESK. CDR3 size: 13 residues. The CDR3 is CASSRDFRETQYF. The CDR3 nucleotides read TGTGCCAGCAGTCGGGACTTCAGGGAGACCCAGTACTTC.

This clone showed up just a few times. J is TRBJ2-6 and V is TRBV6-6; TRBD2 might be the D (5 bases). Germline V CDR1 and CDR2: MNHNY, SVGAGI (reference sequence). V was trimmed by 4 bases and J by 2 bases, leaving 9 bases between them. The CDR3 has 15 residues. The CDR3 loop is CASSFQTTGANVLTF. CDR3 nucleotide sequence: TGTGCCAGCAGTTTTCAGACTACTGGGGCCAACGTCCTGACTTTC.

The chain combines TRBV30 with TRBJ2-7; 8 positions agree with TRBD2. V lost 3 bases to trimming and J lost 5 bases; unmatched junction nucleotides: 9. The CDR3 is 14 amino acids. The germline gives CDR1 GTSNPN, CDR2 SVGIG (reference sequence). The CDR3 coding sequence is TGTGCCTGGAGGGGTAGCGGGACGGGCAACGAGCAGTACTTC. Amino acids: CAWRGSGTGNEQYF.

A few counts support this clone. The gene calls are TRBV2 and TRBJ1-2; D is undetermined. CDR1 is SNHLY, CDR2 FYNNEI, per germline. This CDR3 is 15 amino acids long. Trimming removed 2 bases at V and 4 bases at J, with 14 bases between. The chain's CDR3 is CASSESPLNGYGYTF. CDR3 coding DNA: TGTGCCAGCAGTGAATCCCCTTTAAACGGCTATGGCTACACCTTC.

This clone appeared a few times. Here the CDR3 reads CASSPMVQCSYEQYF. The CDR3 bases are TGCGCCAGCAGTCCGATGGTCCAGTGCAGTTACGAGCAGTACTTC. This sequence joins TRBV23-1 and TRBJ2-7; no definite D call. TRBV23-1 is an open reading frame, and its role is uncertain. The CDR3 spans 15 residues. The V and J ends lost 4 bases and 4 bases respectively, with 17 bases between them.

The sample holds a few counts of this clone. CDR3 nucleotides: TGTGCCAGCAGCCAAGATAGCCCCGTTGCAACTAATGAAAAACTGTTTTTT. Translation: CASSQDSPVATNEKLFF. V gene TRBV14 combines with J gene TRBJ1-4, with D hard to call. This CDR3 region has 17 residues. Germline-derived CDR1 and CDR2 are SGHDN and FVKESK. The V and J ends lost 0 bases and 0 bases respectively, with 11 bases between them.

This clone was picked up a small number of times. V is TRBV5-1 and J is TRBJ2-3, with D possibly TRBD2 on 5 matching bases. V was pared by 0 bases and J by 1 base, with 15 bases between. Germline V CDR1 and CDR2: SGHRS, YFSETQ. The CDR3 consists of 17 residues. CDR3 nucleotide sequence: TGCGCCAGCAGCTTGGCCCTCGGGCGGGTGGGCACAGATACGCAGTATTTT. Protein sequence: CASSLALGRVGTDTQYF. Complete variable domain (other parts from reference TRBV5-1 and TRBJ2-3): KAGVTQTPRYLIKTRGQQVTLSCSPISGHRSVSWYQQTPGQGLQFLFEYFSETQRNKGNFPGRFSGRQFSNSRSEMNVSTLELGDSALYLCASSLALGRVGTDTQYFGPGTRLTVL.

V usage is TRBV28 and J usage is TRBJ1-1; a weak D match, TRBD1 (5 bases). V gave up 4 bases and J gave up 2 bases, with 11 bases separating them. The CDR3 has 14 amino acids. Germline V gives CDR1 MDHEN, CDR2 SYDVKM. The CDR3 DNA follows: TGTGCCAGCAGTTCGGGGGGGATAAACACTGAAGCTTTCTTT. This codes for CASSSGGINTEAFF.

This clone turned up a few times. J is TRBJ2-5 and V is TRBV2; 7 bases match TRBD1. Germline trimming cut 6 bases from V and 5 bases from J; bases unmatched to any gene: 9. Germline V gives CDR1 SNHLY, CDR2 FYNNEI. The CDR3 runs 14 residues. CDR3 sequence reads: CASSLGGGPETQYF. The CDR3 DNA reads as TGTGCCAGCAGCCTAGGGGGCGGTCCGGAGACCCAGTACTTC.

The CDR3 sequence: CASRSGTGAGYTF. The CDR3 DNA reads as TGTGCCAGCAGGTCCGGGACAGGGGCCGGCTACACCTTC. The genes are TRBV2 and TRBJ1-2; 10 bases are shared with TRBD1. V trimming: 6 bases; J trimming: 8 bases; junction bases outside the gene matches: 6. The CDR3 runs to 13 residues. Germline loops: CDR1 SNHLY, CDR2 FYNNEI.

In its sample, this clone was seen a few times. The V and J genes are TRBV6-6 and TRBJ2-2, with 7 bases aligning to TRBD2. Germline loops: CDR1 MNHNY, CDR2 SVGAGI (reference sequence). Trimming removed 6 bases from V and 1 base from J; junction bases left unmatched: 2. The CDR3 runs to 14 residues. The CDR3 here is CASSKRGNTGELFF. CDR3 sequence (DNA): TGTGCCAGCAGCAAGCGGGGGAACACCGGGGAGCTGTTTTTT.

The sample holds many counts of this clone. The V gene is TRBV4-2, the J gene TRBJ2-2, with 7 positions matching TRBD2. Germline V gene sequence: CDR1 LGHNA, CDR2 YNFKEQ. The CDR3 runs to 15 residues. J lost 3 bases, V lost 4 bases, and 5 bases had no gene match. The CDR3: CASSLAGADTGELFF. The CDR3 DNA follows: TGTGCCAGCAGCCTGGCGGGAGCTGACACCGGGGAGCTGTTTTTT.

On this clone: This may be a read error, as it is one base from a much larger clone. Other DNA sequences from this sample encode an identical CDR3 as well. The CDR3 is CASSQSGLAAYEQYF. CDR3 bases: TGTGCCAGCAGCCAGAGTGGCCTGGCGGCATACGAGCAGTACTTC. V and J are TRBV7-2 and TRBJ2-7; D is unclear. CDR3 length: 15 residues. V lost 5 bases to trimming and J lost 4 bases, with 18 bases between them. Germline V gene data show CDR1 as SGHTA and CDR2 as FQGNSA. Looking up the rest from reference TRBV7-2 and TRBJ2-7 gives the full variable domain: GAGVSQSPSNKVTEKGKDVELRCDPISGHTALYWYRQSLGQGLEFLIYFQGNSAPDKSGLPSDRFSAERTGGSVSTLTIQRTQQEDSAVYLCASSQSGLAAYEQYFGPGTRLTVT.

This rearrangement joins TRBV18 to TRBJ1-4, with 9 nucleotides matching TRBD1. The CDR3 covers 15 residues. J gave up 6 bases and V 2 bases, and 4 bases lay outside the gene matches. CDR1 and CDR2 from the germline V gene are KGHSH and LQKENI. CDR3 nucleotides: TGTGCCAGCTCACCAGGGGACAGGGTGGATGAAAAACTGTTTTTT. Residues: CASSPGDRVDEKLFF.

This chain connects TRBV18 to TRBJ1-1; D is perhaps TRBD1 (5 bases). Germline values: CDR1 KGHSH, CDR2 LQKENI. CDR3 length: 13 amino acids. Trimming shortened V by 5 bases and J by 1 base, and 8 bases separated the two germline ends. The chain's CDR3 is CASSLGENTEAFF. DNA of the CDR3: TGTGCCAGCTCATTAGGGGAGAACACTGAAGCTTTCTTT.

This clone has only a few counts. The chain couples TRBV7-8 to TRBJ2-7, with 9 positions matching TRBD1. CDR1 and CDR2 (germline): SGHVS, FQNEAQ. The CDR3 runs to 13 residues. V lost 5 bases, J lost 3 bases, and 2 bases stayed unmatched. DNA for the CDR3: TGTGCCAGCAGCAAGGGACAGGGCTACGAGCAGTACTTC. Protein: CASSKGQGYEQYF.

This clone was found many times. V gene TRBV11-2 combines with J gene TRBJ2-5; maybe TRBD1 (5 bases). V lost 1 base and J 4 bases, leaving 13 bases between the germline ends. This CDR3 spans 15 amino acids. From germline, CDR1 is SGHAT and CDR2 FQNNGV. CDR3 bases: TGTGCCAGCAGCTTAGTTAGGGGTTCGACAGAGACCCAGTACTTC. This encodes CASSLVRGSTETQYF.

The chain recombines TRBV27 with TRBJ1-1, with 7 bases fitting TRBD1. The CDR3 sequence is 16 residues long. The V gene's germline CDR1 is MNHEY and CDR2 SMNVEV (reference sequence). After removal of 4 bases from V and 2 bases from J, the junction contained 10 bases not matched to a gene. The CDR3 sequence: CASSSTADRENTEAFF. Here the CDR3 DNA reads TGTGCCAGCAGTTCGACCGCTGACAGGGAAAACACTGAAGCTTTCTTT.

V is TRBV6-5 and J is TRBJ2-7; D gene uncertain. Germline CDR1 is MNHEY and CDR2 is SVGAGI. This CDR3 comprises 14 residues. V was shortened by 7 bases and J by 0 bases, with 13 bases between the two germline ends. CDR3 bases: TGTGCCAGCACCAACTACCACGGCTCCTACGAGCAGTACTTC. Translated: CASTNYHGSYEQYF.

The sample holds many counts of this clone. The gene calls are TRBV9 and TRBJ2-5; maybe TRBD2 (6 bases). With 0 bases removed from V and 5 bases from J, the gap between germline ends came to 8 bases. Germline V gene data show CDR1 as SGDLS and CDR2 as YYNGEE. The length of the CDR3 is 13 residues. The CDR3 here is CASSVGGTETQYF. The DNA for the CDR3 is TGTGCCAGCAGCGTAGGCGGGACTGAGACCCAGTACTTC.

J is TRBJ2-5 and V is TRBV6-6; D remains unclear. This CDR3 is built from 13 residues. Trimming cost V 7 bases and J 0 bases, with 9 bases left between them. The V gene's germline CDR1 is MNHNY and CDR2 SVGAGI (reference sequence). The CDR3 is CASKILYQETQYF. The CDR3 nucleotides are TGTGCCAGCAAGATACTGTACCAAGAGACCCAGTACTTC.

The chain couples TRBV28 to TRBJ2-7; 8 nucleotides match TRBD2. This CDR3 has 14 residues. Germline V lookup: CDR1 MDHEN, CDR2 SYDVKM. V lost 3 bases, J lost 6 bases, and 7 bases stayed unmatched. CDR3 residues: CASSLAGTRTEQYF. CDR3 nucleotides: TGTGCCAGCAGTTTGGCCGGGACTAGGACCGAGCAGTACTTC. The full variable domain, its missing parts supplied by reference TRBV28 and TRBJ2-7, is DVKVTQSSRYLVKRTGEKVFLECVQDMDHENMFWYRQDPGLGLRLIYFSYDVKMKEKGDIPEGYSVSREKKERFSLILESASTNQTSMYLCASSLAGTRTEQYFGPGTRLTVT.